This T cell receptor beta chain is from a study of blood T cell repertoires in COVID-19. Donors in Cohort 3 counted as recovered after two negative PCRs, clearance, or symptom resolution. The CDR3 covers 13 residues. V was trimmed by 0 bases and J by 3 bases, leaving 6 bases between them. Germline V CDR1 and CDR2: MNHEY, SVGAGI. Method: immunoSEQ multiplex PCR; TCRdb's copy keeps in-frame clones and lacks some. The sample has hundreds of thousands of clones, about 91% seen once; the top ten hold around 8.9%. The sample was PBMCs or T cells enriched from blood (not recorded which). This chain joins TRBV6-5 and TRBJ2-7; no definite D call. This receptor was identified in a young woman who had recovered from COVID-19. CDR3 DNA sequence: TGTGCCAGCAGTTACTCAACGGTCTACGAGCAGTACTTC. It is translated as CASSYSTVYEQYF.